The next 3 T cell receptor beta chains were all read from a single sample in a study of early T cells in non-severe SARS-CoV-2 infection. TCRdb recomputed calls from the 5' RACE reads with MiXCR, one row per CDR3 protein. The sample includes about 90,000 distinct CDR3 sequences, approximately 12% of them seen just once. The sequenced sample was whole blood, obtained at baseline. The origin of the receptors is an adult who was a healthcare worker with PCR-confirmed SARS-CoV-2 infection or an uninfected control (not recorded which).

The J gene is TRBJ1-3, the V gene TRBV28; perhaps TRBD1 as D (5 bases). Trimming took off 6 bases at V and 0 bases at J, with 9 bases between the two ends. The CDR3 is 14 residues long. Germline V gives CDR1 MDHEN, CDR2 SYDVKM. The CDR3 DNA reads TGTGCCAGCAGGGGGCAGCACTCTGGAAACACCATATATTTT. Amino acid sequence: CASRGQHSGNTIYF.

In this sample, this clonotype turned up a few times. The CDR3 region has the DNA TGTGCCAGTAGTGCCCTCGGGACAGGACCCAATCAGCCCCAGCATTTT. Translating gives CASSALGTGPNQPQHF. This rearrangement joins TRBV19 to TRBJ1-5; TRBD1 matches 8 bases. The CDR3 is made up of 16 amino acids. The junction had 9 bases not matched to a gene; V was cut back by 5 bases and J by 3 bases. CDR1 and CDR2 (germline): LNHDA, SQIVND (reference sequence).

V usage is TRBV6-5 and J usage is TRBJ2-3; D is tentatively TRBD1 or TRBD2 (5 bases each). The CDR3 is 18 amino acids. The ends were cut back, 0 bases at V and 2 bases at J, with 18 bases in the middle. CDR1 and CDR2 (germline): MNHEY, SVGAGI. The CDR3 region has the DNA TGTGCCAGCAGTTACTCCTCCATGACCGCCGGGGCCACAGATACGCAGTATTTT. Amino acids: CASSYSSMTAGATDTQYF.